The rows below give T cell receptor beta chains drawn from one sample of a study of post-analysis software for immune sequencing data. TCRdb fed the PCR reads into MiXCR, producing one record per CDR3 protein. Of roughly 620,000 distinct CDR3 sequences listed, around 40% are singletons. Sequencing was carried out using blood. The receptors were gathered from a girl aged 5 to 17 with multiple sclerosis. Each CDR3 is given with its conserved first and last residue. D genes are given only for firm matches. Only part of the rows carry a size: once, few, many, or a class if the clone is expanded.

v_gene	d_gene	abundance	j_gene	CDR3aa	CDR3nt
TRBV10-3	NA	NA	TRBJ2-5	CATNRDMSQETQYF	TGTGCCACCAACCGGGACATGTCACAAGAGACCCAGTACTTC
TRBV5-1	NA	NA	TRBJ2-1	CASLAVGKYNEQFF	TGCGCCAGCTTGGCAGTTGGAAAGTACAATGAGCAGTTCTTC
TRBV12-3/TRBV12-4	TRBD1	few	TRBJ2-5	CASKTDRAETQYF	TGTGCCAGCAAGACAGACAGGGCAGAGACCCAGTACTTC
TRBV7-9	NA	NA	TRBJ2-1	CASSLGTSTIGQFF	TGTGCCAGCAGCTTGGGAACTAGCACCATTGGGCAGTTCTTC
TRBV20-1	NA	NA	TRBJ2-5	CSARVREYAETQYF	TGCAGTGCTAGAGTCAGGGAATACGCGGAGACCCAGTACTTC
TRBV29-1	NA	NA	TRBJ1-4	CSVEAPGPRGEKLFF	TGCAGCGTTGAAGCCCCCGGGCCGCGGGGAGAGAAACTGTTTTTT
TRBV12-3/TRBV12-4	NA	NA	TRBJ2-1	CASTLGSGEQFF	TGTGCCAGCACCCTGGGAAGTGGTGAGCAGTTCTTC
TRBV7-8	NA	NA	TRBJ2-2	CASSLALAVTGELFF	TGTGCCAGCAGCTTAGCACTAGCAGTCACCGGGGAGCTGTTTTTT
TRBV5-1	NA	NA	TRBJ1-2	CASSVLGDYGYTF	TGCGCCAGCAGCGTCCTGGGGGACTATGGCTACACCTTC
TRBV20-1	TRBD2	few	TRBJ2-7	CSARSLRLAGGYAQYF	TGCAGTGCTAGATCTCTAAGACTAGCGGGGGGATACGCGCAGTACTTC
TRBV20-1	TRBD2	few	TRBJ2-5	CSARATSGGLETQYF	TGCAGTGCTAGAGCTACTAGCGGGGGACTTGAGACCCAGTACTTC
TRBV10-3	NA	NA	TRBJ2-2	CAISGIHTGELFF	TGTGCCATCAGTGGGATTCATACCGGGGAGCTGTTTTTT
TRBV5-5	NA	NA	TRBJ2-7	CASSVGRGSSYEQYF	TGTGCCAGCAGTGTTGGCCGAGGGTCTTCATACGAGCAGTACTTC
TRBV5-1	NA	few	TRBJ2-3	CASSPARRGGSDTQYF	TGCGCCAGCAGCCCTGCCAGGCGAGGAGGTTCAGATACGCAGTATTTT
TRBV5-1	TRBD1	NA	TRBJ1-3	CASSFSGTGGHTIYF	TGCGCCAGCAGCTTCTCCGGGACAGGGGGCCACACCATATATTTT
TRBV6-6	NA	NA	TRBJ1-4	CASSHGRLNEKLFF	TGTGCCAGCAGTCACGGACGGCTGAATGAAAAACTGTTTTTT
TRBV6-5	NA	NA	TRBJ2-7	CASSYGTQGEQYF	TGTGCCAGCAGTTACGGGACCCAGGGCGAGCAGTACTTC
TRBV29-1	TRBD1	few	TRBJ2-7	CSDRRDRYSYEQYF	TGCAGCGACCGACGGGACAGATATTCCTACGAGCAGTACTTC
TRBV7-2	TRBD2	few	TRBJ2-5	CASSILRLAGMATQYF	TGTGCCAGCAGCATCCTCCGACTAGCGGGGATGGCGACCCAGTACTTC
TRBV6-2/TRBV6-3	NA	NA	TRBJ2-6	CASSPSLGANVLTF	TGTGCCAGCAGCCCCTCGCTGGGGGCCAACGTCCTGACTTTC
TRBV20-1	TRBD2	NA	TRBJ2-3	CSANLAGGPSSSTDTQYF	TGCAGTGCTAATTTAGCGGGAGGCCCTTCTTCTAGCACAGATACGCAGTATTTT
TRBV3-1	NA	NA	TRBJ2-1	CASSPISTGGYNGQFF	TGTGCCAGCAGCCCCATCAGTACTGGGGGCTACAATGGGCAGTTCTTC
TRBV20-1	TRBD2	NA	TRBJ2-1	CSARDPGTSGGLRNNEQFF	TGCAGTGCTAGAGATCCCGGGACTAGCGGGGGGCTACGAAACAATGAGCAGTTCTTC
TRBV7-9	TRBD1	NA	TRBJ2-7	CASSLPRDRASRYEQYF	TGTGCCAGCAGCTTACCTCGGGACAGGGCAAGTAGGTACGAGCAGTACTTC
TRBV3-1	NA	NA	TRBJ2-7	CASSQEIPYEQYF	TGTGCCAGCAGCCAAGAAATTCCCTACGAGCAGTACTTC
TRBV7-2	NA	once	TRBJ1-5	CASSLGSLSNQPQHF	TGTGCCAGCAGCTTGGGATCACTTAGCAATCAGCCCCAGCATTTT